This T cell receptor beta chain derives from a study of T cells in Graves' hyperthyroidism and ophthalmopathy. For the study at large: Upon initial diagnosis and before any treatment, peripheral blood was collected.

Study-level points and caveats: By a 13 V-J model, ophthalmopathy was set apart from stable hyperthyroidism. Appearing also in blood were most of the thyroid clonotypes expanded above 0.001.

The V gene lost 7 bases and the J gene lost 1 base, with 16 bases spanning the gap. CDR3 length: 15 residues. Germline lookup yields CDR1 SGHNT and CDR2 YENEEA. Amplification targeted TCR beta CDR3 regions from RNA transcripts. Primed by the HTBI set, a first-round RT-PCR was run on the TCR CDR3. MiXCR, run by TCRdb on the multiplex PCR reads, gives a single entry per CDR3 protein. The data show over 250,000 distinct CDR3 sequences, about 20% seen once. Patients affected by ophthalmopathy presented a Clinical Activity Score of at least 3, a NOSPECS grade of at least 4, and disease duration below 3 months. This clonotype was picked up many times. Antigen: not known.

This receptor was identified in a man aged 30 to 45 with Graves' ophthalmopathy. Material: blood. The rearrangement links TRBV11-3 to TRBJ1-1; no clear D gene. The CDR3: CASTSLRTANTEAFF. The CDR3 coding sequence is TGTGCCAGCACCTCCCTTAGGACGGCGAACACTGAAGCTTTCTTT.